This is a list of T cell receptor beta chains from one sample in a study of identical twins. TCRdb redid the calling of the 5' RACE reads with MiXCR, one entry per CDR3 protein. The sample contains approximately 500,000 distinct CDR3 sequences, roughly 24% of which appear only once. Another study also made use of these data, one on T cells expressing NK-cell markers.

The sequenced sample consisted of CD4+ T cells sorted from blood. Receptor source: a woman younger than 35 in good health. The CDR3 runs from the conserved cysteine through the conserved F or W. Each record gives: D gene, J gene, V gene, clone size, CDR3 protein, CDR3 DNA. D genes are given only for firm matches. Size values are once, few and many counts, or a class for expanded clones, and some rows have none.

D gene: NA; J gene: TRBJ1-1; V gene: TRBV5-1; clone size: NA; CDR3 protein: CASRPGHNTEAFF; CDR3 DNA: TGCGCCAGCAGGCCCGGACATAACACTGAAGCTTTCTTT
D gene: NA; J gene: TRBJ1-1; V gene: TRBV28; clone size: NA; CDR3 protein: CASGGFTEAFF; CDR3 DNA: TGTGCCAGCGGAGGTTTTACTGAAGCTTTCTTT
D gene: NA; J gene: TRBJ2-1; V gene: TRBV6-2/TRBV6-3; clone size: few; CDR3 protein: CASSSNREYEQFF; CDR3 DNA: TGTGCCAGCAGTTCGAATCGGGAGTATGAGCAGTTCTTC
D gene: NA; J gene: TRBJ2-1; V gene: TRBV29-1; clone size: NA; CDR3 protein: CSVEAPLVGYNEQFF; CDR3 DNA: TGCAGCGTTGAAGCGCCCCTCGTAGGCTACAATGAGCAGTTCTTC
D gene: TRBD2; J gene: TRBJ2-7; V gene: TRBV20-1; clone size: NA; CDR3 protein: CSAKGGSEQYF; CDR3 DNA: TGCAGTGCTAAGGGCGGGAGCGAGCAGTACTTC
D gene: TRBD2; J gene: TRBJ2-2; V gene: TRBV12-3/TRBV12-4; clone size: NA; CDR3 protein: CASRKAGGYVGELFF; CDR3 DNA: TGTGCCAGCAGGAAAGCGGGGGGCTACGTCGGGGAGCTGTTTTTT
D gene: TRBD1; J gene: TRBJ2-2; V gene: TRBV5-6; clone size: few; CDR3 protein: CASSPTDRANTGELFF; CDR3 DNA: TGTGCCAGCAGCCCTACCGACAGGGCCAACACCGGGGAGCTGTTTTTT
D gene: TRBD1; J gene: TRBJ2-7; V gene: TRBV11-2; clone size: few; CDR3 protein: CASSLDHRLTGGAGYEQYF; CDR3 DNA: TGTGCCAGCAGCTTAGATCACCGGCTAACAGGGGGCGCCGGCTACGAGCAGTACTTC
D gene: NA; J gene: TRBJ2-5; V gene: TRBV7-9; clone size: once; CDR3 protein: CASSFLAGPQETQYF; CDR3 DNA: TGTGCCAGCAGCTTTTTGGCAGGGCCCCAAGAGACCCAGTACTTC
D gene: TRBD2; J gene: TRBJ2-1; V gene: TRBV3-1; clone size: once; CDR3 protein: CASSGRTSLANEQFF; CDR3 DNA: TGTGCCAGCAGCGGACGGACTAGCTTGGCAAATGAGCAGTTCTTC
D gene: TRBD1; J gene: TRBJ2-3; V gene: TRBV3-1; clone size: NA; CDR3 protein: CASSQDWTGWGSTQYF; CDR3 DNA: TGTGCCAGCAGCCAAGATTGGACAGGCTGGGGTTCGACGCAGTATTTT
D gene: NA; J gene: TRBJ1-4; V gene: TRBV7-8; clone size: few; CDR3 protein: CASRSQGGPNEKLFF; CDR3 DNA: TGTGCCAGCAGATCCCAAGGAGGGCCGAATGAAAAACTGTTTTTT
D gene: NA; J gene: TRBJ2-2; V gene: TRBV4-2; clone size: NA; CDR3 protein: CASSQDWRNTGELFF; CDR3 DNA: TGTGCCAGCAGCCAAGATTGGCGGAACACCGGGGAGCTGTTTTTT
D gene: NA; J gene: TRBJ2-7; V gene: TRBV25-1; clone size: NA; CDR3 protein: CASSKQDTGYEQYF; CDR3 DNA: TGTGCCAGCAGCAAACAAGACACAGGCTACGAGCAGTACTTC
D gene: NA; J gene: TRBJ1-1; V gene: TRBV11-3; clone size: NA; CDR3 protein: CASSSRTWSSNTEAFF; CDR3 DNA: TGTGCCAGCAGCTCCCGGACATGGTCGTCGAACACTGAAGCTTTCTTT
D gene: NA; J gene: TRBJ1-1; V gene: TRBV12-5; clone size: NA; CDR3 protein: CASGETTAFF; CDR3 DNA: TGTGCTAGTGGGGAGACCACGGCTTTCTTT
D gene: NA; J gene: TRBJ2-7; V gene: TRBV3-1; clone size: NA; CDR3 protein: CASSQDLPGRGDEQYF; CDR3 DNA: TGTGCCAGCAGCCAAGATCTCCCTGGTAGGGGGGACGAGCAGTACTTC
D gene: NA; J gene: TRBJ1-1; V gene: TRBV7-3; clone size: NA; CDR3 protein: CASSADGINTEAFF; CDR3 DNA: TGTGCCAGCAGCGCCGACGGAATTAACACTGAAGCTTTCTTT
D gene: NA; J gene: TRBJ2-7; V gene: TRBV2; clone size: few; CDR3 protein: CASAGQIYEQYF; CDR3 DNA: TGTGCCAGCGCTGGACAGATCTACGAGCAGTACTTC
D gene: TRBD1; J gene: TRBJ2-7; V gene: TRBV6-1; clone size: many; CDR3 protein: CASRNGQGYYEQYF; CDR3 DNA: TGTGCCAGCAGGAACGGACAGGGTTACTACGAGCAGTACTTC
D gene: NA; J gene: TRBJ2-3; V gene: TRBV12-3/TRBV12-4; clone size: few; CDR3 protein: CASSLSRGEDPDTQYF; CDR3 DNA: TGTGCCAGCAGTTTAAGTCGCGGGGAGGACCCAGATACGCAGTATTTT
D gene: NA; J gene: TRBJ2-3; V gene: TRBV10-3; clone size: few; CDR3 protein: CAISERDTDTQYF; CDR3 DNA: TGTGCCATCAGTGAGAGGGACACAGATACGCAGTATTTT
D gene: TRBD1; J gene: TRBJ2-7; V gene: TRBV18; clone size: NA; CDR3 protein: CASSFFRDRVEEQYF; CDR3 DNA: TGTGCCAGCTCATTCTTCCGGGACAGGGTAGAAGAGCAGTACTTC
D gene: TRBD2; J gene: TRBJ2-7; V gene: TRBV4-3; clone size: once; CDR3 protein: CASNHGREKSYEQYF; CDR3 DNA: TGCGCCAGCAACCATGGGCGGGAGAAGAGCTACGAGCAGTACTTC
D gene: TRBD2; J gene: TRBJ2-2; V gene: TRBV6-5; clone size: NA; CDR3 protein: CASSSLSGYTGELFF; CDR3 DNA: TGTGCCAGCAGTTCCCTTAGCGGGTATACCGGGGAGCTGTTTTTT
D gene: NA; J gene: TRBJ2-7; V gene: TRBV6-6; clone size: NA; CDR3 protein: CASSYWSAYEQYF; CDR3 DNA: TGTGCCAGCAGTTATTGGTCAGCTTACGAGCAGTACTTC
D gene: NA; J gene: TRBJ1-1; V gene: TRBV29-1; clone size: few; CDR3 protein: CSGSLSSNTEAFF; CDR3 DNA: TGCAGCGGCTCCCTGAGTTCTAACACTGAAGCTTTCTTT
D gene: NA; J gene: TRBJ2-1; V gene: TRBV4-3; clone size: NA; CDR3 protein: CASSQNREFSYNEQFF; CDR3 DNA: TGCGCCAGCAGCCAAAATCGGGAGTTCTCCTACAATGAGCAGTTCTTC
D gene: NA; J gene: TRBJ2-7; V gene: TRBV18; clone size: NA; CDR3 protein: CASSPNPSYEQYF; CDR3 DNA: TGTGCCAGCTCACCAAACCCTTCCTACGAGCAGTACTTC
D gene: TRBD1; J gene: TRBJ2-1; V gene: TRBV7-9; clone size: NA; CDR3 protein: CASSPRQGMVDEQFF; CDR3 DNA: TGTGCCAGCAGCCCCCGACAGGGGATGGTTGATGAGCAGTTCTTC
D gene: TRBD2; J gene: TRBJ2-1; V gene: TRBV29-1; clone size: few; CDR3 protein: CSVRTSGGRSYNEQFF; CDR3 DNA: TGCAGCGTGAGGACTAGCGGGGGCCGCTCCTACAATGAGCAGTTCTTC
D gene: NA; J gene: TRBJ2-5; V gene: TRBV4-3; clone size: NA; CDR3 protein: CASSQDFGRGGETQYF; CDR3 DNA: TGCGCCAGCAGCCAAGATTTTGGCAGGGGCGGGGAGACCCAGTACTTC
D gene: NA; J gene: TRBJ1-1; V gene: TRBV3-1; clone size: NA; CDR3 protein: CASSLAGGTSEAFF; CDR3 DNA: TGTGCCAGCAGCCTAGCCGGAGGGACGTCCGAAGCTTTCTTT
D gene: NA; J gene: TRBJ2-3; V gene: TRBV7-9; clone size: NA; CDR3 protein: CASSQFEVSTDTQYF; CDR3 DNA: TGTGCCAGCAGCCAGTTCGAAGTTAGCACAGATACGCAGTATTTT
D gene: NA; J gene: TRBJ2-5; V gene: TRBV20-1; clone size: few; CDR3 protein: CSASSHNQETQYF; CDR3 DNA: TGCAGTGCTAGTAGCCATAACCAAGAGACCCAGTACTTC
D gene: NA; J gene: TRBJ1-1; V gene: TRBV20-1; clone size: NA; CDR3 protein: CNPIRQNTEAFF; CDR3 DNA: TGCAACCCTATTAGACAGAACACTGAAGCTTTCTTT
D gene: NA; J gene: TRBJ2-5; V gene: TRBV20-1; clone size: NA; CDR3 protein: CSAYRLTQETQYF; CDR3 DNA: TGCAGTGCTTATCGACTAACTCAAGAGACCCAGTACTTC
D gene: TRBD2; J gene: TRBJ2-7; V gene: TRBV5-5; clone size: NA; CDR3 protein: CASSLRTSPLEEQYF; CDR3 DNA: TGTGCCAGCAGCTTGAGGACTAGCCCTCTTGAGGAGCAGTACTTC
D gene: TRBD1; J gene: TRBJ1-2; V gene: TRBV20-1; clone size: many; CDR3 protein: CSALRQGAIDGYTF; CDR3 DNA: TGCAGTGCCTTACGGCAGGGGGCTATCGATGGCTACACCTTC
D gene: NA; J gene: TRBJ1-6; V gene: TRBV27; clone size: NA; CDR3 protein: CASSFRRYNSPLHF; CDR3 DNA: TGTGCCAGCAGTTTCAGGAGGTACAATTCACCCCTCCACTTT
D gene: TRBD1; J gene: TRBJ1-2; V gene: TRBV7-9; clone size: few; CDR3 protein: CASSSGWDSNYGYTF; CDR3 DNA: TGTGCCAGCAGCTCCGGTTGGGACAGTAACTATGGCTACACCTTC
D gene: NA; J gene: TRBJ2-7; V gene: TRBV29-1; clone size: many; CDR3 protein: CSAGGGLTSGDEQYF; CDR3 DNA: TGCAGCGCCGGAGGGGGACTTACCTCTGGGGACGAGCAGTACTTC
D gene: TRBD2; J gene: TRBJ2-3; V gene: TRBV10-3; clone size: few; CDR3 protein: CAISVSSGGADTQYF; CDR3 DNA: TGTGCCATCAGTGTATCGAGCGGGGGCGCAGATACGCAGTATTTT
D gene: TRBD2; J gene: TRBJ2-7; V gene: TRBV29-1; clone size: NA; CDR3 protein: CSGGGRSTGEQYF; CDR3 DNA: TGCAGCGGGGGCGGGAGGTCCACCGGGGAGCAGTACTTC
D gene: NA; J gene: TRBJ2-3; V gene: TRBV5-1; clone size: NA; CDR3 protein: CASSLEGVGQYF; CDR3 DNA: TGCGCCAGCAGCTTGGAAGGGGTCGGGCAGTATTTT
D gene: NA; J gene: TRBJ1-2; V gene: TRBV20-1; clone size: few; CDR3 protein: CSAPPGANYGYTF; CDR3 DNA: TGCAGTGCACCTCCAGGAGCTAACTATGGCTACACCTTC